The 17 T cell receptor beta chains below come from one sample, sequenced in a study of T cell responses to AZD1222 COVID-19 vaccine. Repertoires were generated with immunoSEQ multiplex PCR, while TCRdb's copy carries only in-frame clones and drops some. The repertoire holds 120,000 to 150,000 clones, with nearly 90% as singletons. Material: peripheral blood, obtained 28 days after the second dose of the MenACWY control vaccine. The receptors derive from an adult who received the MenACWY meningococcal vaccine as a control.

CDR3 sequence (DNA): TGTGCCAGCAGCTTAGGGTCAGGGGGTCACAGGAACACTGAAGCTTTCTTT. This translates into CASSLGSGGHRNTEAFF. The chain joins TRBV7-9 to TRBJ1-1; 7 nucleotides match TRBD1. The CDR3 spans 17 residues. With V trimmed by 1 base and J by 1 base, 9 bases remained unmatched. Germline CDR1 is SEHNR and CDR2 is FQNEAQ (reference sequence).

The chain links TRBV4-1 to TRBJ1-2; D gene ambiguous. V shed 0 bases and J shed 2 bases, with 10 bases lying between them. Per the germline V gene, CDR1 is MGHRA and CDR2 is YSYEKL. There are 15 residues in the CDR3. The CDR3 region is CASSQDVTGNYGYTF. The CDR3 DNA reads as TGCGCCAGCAGCCAAGATGTGACGGGGAACTATGGCTACACCTTC.

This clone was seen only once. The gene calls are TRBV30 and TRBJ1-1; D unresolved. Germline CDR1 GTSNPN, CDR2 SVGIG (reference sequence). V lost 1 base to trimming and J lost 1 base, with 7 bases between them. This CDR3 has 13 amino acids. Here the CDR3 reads CAWSGTGNTEAFF. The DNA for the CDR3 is TGTGCCTGGAGTGGGACGGGGAACACTGAAGCTTTCTTT.

CDR3 sequence reads: CACTRDSSYEQYF. The CDR3 DNA is TGTGCCTGCACCCGGGACAGCTCCTACGAGCAGTACTTC. V usage is TRBV30 and J usage is TRBJ2-7; 7 nucleotides agree with TRBD1. The junction had 5 bases not matched to a gene; V was cut back by 6 bases and J by 0 bases. CDR1 and CDR2 from the germline V gene are GTSNPN and SVGIG (reference sequence). The length of the CDR3 is 13 residues. Full variable domain (outside the CDR3, taken from reference TRBV30 and TRBJ2-7): SQTIHQWPATLVQPVGSPLSLECTVEGTSNPNLYWYRQAAGRGLQLLFYSVGIGQISSEVPQNLSASRPQDRQFILSSKKLLLSDSGFYLCACTRDSSYEQYFGPGTRLTVT.

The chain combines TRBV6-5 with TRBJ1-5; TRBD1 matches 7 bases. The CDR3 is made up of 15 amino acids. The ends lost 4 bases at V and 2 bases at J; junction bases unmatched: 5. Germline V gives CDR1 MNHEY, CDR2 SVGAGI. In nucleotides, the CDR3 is TGTGCCAGCAGTTTATACAGGGGAGGCAATCAGCCCCAGCATTTT. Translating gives CASSLYRGGNQPQHF.

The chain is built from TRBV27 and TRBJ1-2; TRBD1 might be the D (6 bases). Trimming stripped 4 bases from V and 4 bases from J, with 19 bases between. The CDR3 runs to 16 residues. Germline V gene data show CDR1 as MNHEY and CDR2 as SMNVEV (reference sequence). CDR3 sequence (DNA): TGTGCCAGCAGTTCAGCGGGGGGCGATGGAATCTATGGCTACACCTTC. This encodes CASSSAGGDGIYGYTF.

CDR3: CASSLSAVSNQPQHF. CDR3 DNA: TGTGCCAGCAGCTTATCTGCGGTTAGCAATCAGCCCCAGCATTTT. This rearrangement joins TRBV7-8 to TRBJ1-5; D is undetermined. Trimming took off 2 bases at V and 0 bases at J, with 8 bases between the two ends. The CDR3 consists of 15 residues. The germline V gene has CDR1 SGHVS and CDR2 FQNEAQ.

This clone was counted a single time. Here the CDR3 DNA reads TGTGCCAGCATAGTAAGTGATCCCGTGGGCAATCAGCCCCAGCATTTT. Encoded protein: CASIVSDPVGNQPQHF. The rearrangement links TRBV6-4 to TRBJ1-5; unclear D gene. Trimming pared 7 bases from V and 2 bases from J, leaving 18 bases between. Germline V gives CDR1 MRHNA, CDR2 SNTAGT. This CDR3 contains 16 residues.

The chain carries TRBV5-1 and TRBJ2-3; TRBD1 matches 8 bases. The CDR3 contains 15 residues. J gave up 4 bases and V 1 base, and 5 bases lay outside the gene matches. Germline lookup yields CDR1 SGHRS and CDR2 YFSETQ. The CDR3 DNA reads TGCGCCAGCAGCTTGACGACAGGGGTAGCAGATACGCAGTATTTT. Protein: CASSLTTGVADTQYF.

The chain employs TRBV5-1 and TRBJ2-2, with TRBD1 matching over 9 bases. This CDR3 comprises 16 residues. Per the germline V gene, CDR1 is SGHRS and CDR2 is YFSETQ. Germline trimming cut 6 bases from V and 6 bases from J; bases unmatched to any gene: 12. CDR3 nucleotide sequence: TGCGCCAGCATATTATTTCCGGGACAGGGATCCGGGGAGCTGTTTTTT. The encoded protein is CASILFPGQGSGELFF.

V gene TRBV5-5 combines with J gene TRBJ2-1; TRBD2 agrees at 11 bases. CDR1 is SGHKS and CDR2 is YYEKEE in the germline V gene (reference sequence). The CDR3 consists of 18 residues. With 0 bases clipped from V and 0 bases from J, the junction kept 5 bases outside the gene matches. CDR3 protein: CASSLETSGGGSYNEQFF. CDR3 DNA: TGTGCCAGCAGCTTGGAAACTAGCGGGGGTGGCTCCTACAATGAGCAGTTCTTC. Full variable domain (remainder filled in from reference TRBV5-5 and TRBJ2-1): DAGVTQSPTHLIKTRGQQVTLRCSPISGHKSVSWYQQVLGQGPQFIFQYYEKEERGRGNFPDRFSARQFPNYSSELNVNALLLGDSALYLCASSLETSGGGSYNEQFFGPGTRLTVL.

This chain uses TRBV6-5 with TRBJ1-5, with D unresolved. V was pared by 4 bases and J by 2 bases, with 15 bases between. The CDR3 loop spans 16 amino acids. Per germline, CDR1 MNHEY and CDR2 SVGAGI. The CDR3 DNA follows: TGTGCCAGCAGTTTATCTCCGGGGTTGGGCAATCAGCCCCAGCATTTT. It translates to CASSLSPGLGNQPQHF.

CDR3 coding DNA: TGTGCCAGCAGAGGGACTAGCGGGAGGGCCGGAAATGAGCAGTTCTTC. Protein product: CASRGTSGRAGNEQFF. The chain links TRBV2 to TRBJ2-1; 16 bases line up with TRBD2. V shed 6 bases and J 7 bases; nucleotides not matched to a gene: 6. CDR1 and CDR2 from the germline V gene are SNHLY and FYNNEI. The CDR3 runs 16 residues.

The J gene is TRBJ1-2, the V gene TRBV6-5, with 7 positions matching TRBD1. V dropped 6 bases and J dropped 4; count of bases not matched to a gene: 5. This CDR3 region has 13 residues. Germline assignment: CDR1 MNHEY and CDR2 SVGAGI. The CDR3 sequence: CASRKQGTYGYTF. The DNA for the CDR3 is TGTGCCAGCAGAAAACAGGGGACCTATGGCTACACCTTC.

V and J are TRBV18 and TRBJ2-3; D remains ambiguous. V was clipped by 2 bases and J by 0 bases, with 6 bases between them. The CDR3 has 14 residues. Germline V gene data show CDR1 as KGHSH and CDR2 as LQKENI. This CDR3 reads CASSPFPSTDTQYF. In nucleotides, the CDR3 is TGTGCCAGCTCACCATTCCCTAGCACAGATACGCAGTATTTT. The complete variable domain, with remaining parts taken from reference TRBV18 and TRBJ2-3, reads NAGVMQNPRHLVRRRGQEARLRCSPMKGHSHVYWYRQLPEEGLKFMVYLQKENIIDESGMPKERFSAEFPKEGPSILRIQQVVRGDSAAYFCASSPFPSTDTQYFGPGTRLTVL.

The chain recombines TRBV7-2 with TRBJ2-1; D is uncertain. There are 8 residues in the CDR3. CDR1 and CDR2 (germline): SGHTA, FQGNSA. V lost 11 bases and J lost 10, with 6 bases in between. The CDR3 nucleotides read TGTGCCCTGGGGGAGCAGTTCTTC. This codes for CALGEQFF.

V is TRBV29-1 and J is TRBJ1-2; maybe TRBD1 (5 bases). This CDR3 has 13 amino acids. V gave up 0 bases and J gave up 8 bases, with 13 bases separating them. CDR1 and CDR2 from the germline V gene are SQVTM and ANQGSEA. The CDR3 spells CSVEESGSDGYTF. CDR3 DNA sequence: TGCAGCGTTGAAGAGTCAGGGTCGGACGGCTACACCTTC.